These 6 T cell receptor beta chains originate from one sample sequenced in a study of CD8+CD57+ T cells in acquired aplastic anemia. It was genomic DNA that served as the template for profiling TCR beta VDJ and CDR3. TCRdb reanalysed the reads using MiXCR and keeps one entry per CDR3 protein. The sample has 350,000 to 450,000 distinct CDR3 sequences; just under 70% are singletons. What was sequenced was sorted CD4+, CD8+, or CD8+CD57+ T cells (not recorded which) from PBMCs. Receptors were obtained from a human donor in good health, serving as a control.

The V call is TRBV7-2, the J call TRBJ2-7, with 8 bases identical to TRBD2. The CDR3 is 14 amino acids. V trimming: 5 bases; J trimming: 9 bases; junction bases outside the gene matches: 12. Per the germline V gene, CDR1 is SGHTA and CDR2 is FQGNSA. This chain's CDR3 is CASSRGAGGRPQYF. The CDR3 DNA follows: TGTGCCAGCAGCCGGGGGGCGGGAGGTCGTCCGCAGTACTTC.

This chain connects TRBV19 to TRBJ2-1; D might be TRBD1 or TRBD2, each matching 5 bases. The CDR3 is 15 amino acids. Germline assignment: CDR1 LNHDA and CDR2 SQIVND (reference sequence). V lost 5 bases and J 10 bases, leaving 21 bases between the germline ends. The CDR3 DNA follows: TGTGCCAGTAGTCCGACGAGGGACGCCACCGGGGAGCAGTTCTTC. This codes for CASSPTRDATGEQFF.

Worth noting for this clonotype: Compared with germline, one end of the junction differs, possibly owing to a read error. J is TRBJ2-7 and V is TRBV7-2, with a weak D call TRBD2 (5 bases). From germline, CDR1 is SGHTA and CDR2 FQGNSA. The CDR3 length is 14 residues. The CDR3, as DNA: TGTGCCAGCAGCCTAACGGGCGTACGGGATACGCAGTATTTC. This encodes CASSLTGVRDTQYF.

The chain is built from TRBV19 and TRBJ2-7; 8 nucleotides match TRBD2. The CDR3 spans 14 residues. Germline V gene lookup returns CDR1 LNHDA and CDR2 SQIVND (reference sequence). The V and J ends lost 3 bases and 5 bases, in that order; junction bases with no gene match: 6. This chain's CDR3 is CASSMSGGADEQYF. The CDR3 DNA follows: TGTGCCAGTAGTATGTCCGGGGGGGCCGACGAGCAGTACTTC.

J is TRBJ1-6 and V is TRBV19; D remains unclear. CDR1 is LNHDA, CDR2 SQIVND, per germline (reference sequence). V shed 9 bases and J shed 8 bases, with 17 bases lying between them. The CDR3 sequence is 14 residues long. CDR3: CASSSRTGDSPLHF. DNA for the CDR3: TGTGCCAGCAGCTCCCGGACTGGGGATTCACCCCTCCACTTT.

For this clonotype: One end of the junction fails to match germline, which may point to a read error. V is TRBV7-2 and J is TRBJ1-2; no reliable D call. CDR1 and CDR2 from the germline V gene are SGHTA and FQGNSA. The CDR3 totals 14 residues. As DNA, the CDR3 is TGTGCCAGCAGCTTAGGTAGCGGGAGGACCGGCGAGCTGTTC. Translation: CASSLGSGRTGELF.